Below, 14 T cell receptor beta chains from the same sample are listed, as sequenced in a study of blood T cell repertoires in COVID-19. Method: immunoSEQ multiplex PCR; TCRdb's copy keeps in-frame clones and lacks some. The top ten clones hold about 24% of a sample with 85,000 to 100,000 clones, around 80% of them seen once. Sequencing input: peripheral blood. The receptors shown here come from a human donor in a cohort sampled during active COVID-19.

CDR3 loop: CASSYPRLAGGSYNEQFF. The CDR3 DNA is TGTGCCAGCAGTTACCCACGGCTCGCGGGGGGATCCTACAATGAGCAGTTCTTC. The chain is built from TRBV6-2 or TRBV6-3 and TRBJ2-1; TRBD2 agrees at 8 bases. The CDR3 sequence is 18 residues long. The J segment lost 1 base and the V segment lost 2 bases, leaving 10 bases of the junction unmatched. The germline gives CDR1 MNHEY, CDR2 SVGEGT.

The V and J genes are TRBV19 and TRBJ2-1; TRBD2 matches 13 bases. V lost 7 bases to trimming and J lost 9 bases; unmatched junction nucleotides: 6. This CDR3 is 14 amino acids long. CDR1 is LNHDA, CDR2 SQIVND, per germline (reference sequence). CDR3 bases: TGTGCCAGTACCACACTAGCGGGGGGGCCTGAGCAGTTCTTC. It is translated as CASTTLAGGPEQFF.

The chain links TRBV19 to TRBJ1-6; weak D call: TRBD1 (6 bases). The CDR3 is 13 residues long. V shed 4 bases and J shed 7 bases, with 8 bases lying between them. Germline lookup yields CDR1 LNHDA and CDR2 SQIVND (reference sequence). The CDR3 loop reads CASSTQGNSPLHF. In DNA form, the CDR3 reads TGTGCCAGTAGTACTCAGGGGAATTCACCCCTCCACTTT.

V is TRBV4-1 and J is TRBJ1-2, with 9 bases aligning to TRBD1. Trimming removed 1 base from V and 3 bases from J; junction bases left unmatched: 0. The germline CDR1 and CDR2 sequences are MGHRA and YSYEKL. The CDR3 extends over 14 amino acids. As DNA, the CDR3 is TGCGCCAGCAGCCAAGGGGACAGGGACTATGGCTACACCTTC. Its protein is CASSQGDRDYGYTF.

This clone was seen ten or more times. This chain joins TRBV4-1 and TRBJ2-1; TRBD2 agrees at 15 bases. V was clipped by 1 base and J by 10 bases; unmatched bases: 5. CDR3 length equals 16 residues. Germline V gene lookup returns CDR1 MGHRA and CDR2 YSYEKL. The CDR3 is CASSQVRTSGREEQFF. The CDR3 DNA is TGCGCCAGCAGCCAAGTTCGGACTAGCGGGAGGGAGGAGCAGTTCTTC.

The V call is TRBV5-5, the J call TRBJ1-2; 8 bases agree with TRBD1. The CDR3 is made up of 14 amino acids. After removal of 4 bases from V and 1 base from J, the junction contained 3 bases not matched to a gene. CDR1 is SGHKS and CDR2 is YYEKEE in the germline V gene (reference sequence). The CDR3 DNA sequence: TGTGCCAGCAGCCAGACAGGGGTTAACTATGGCTACACCTTC. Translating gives CASSQTGVNYGYTF. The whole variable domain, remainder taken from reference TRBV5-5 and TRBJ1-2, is DAGVTQSPTHLIKTRGQQVTLRCSPISGHKSVSWYQQVLGQGPQFIFQYYEKEERGRGNFPDRFSARQFPNYSSELNVNALLLGDSALYLCASSQTGVNYGYTFGSGTRLTVV.

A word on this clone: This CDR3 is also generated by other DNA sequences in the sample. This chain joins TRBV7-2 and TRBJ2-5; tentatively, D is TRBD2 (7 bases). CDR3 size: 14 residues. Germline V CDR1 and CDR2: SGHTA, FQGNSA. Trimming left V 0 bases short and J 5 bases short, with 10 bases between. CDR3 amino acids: CASSLAGGQETQYF. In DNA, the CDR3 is TGTGCCAGCAGCTTAGCGGGGGGGCAGGAGACCCAGTACTTC.

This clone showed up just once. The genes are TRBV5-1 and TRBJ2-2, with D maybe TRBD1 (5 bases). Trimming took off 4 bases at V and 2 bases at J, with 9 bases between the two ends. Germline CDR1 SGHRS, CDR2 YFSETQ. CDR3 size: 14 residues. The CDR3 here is CASSGQENTGELFF. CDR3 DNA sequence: TGCGCCAGCAGCGGACAAGAAAACACCGGGGAGCTGTTTTTT.

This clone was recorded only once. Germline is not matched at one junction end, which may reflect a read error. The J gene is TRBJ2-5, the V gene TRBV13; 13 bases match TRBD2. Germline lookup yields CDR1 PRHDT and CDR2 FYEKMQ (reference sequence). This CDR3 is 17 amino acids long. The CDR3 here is CASSRPTSGRDQETQYF. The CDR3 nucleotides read TGTGCCAGCAGCCGACCTACTAGCGGGAGGGATCAAGAGACCCAATACTTC.

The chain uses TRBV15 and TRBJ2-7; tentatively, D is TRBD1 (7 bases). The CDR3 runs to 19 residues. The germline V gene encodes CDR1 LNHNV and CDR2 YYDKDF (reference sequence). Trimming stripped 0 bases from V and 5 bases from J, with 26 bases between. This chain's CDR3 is CATSREGGSPRGRQNEQYF. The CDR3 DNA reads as TGTGCCACCAGCAGAGAGGGAGGATCCCCGAGGGGGCGTCAGAACGAGCAGTACTTC.

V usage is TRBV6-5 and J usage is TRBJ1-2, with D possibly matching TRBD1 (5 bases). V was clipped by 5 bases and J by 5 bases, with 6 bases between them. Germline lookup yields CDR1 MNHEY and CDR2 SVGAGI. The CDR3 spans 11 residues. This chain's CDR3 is CASSRGYGYTF. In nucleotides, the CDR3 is TGTGCCAGCAGTCGGGGGTATGGCTACACCTTC.

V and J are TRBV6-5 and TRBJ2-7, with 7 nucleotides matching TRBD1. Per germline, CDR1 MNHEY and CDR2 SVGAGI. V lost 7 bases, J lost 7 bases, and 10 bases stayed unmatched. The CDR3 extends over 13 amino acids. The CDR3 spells CASIKTGEKEQYF. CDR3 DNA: TGTGCCAGCATCAAAACAGGGGAGAAGGAGCAGTACTTC.

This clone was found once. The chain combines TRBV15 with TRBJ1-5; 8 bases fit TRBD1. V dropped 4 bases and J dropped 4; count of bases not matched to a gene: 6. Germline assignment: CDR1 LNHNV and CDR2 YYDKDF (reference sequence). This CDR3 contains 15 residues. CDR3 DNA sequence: TGTGCCACCAGCACCTACAGGGGGGGTAATCAGCCCCAGCATTTT. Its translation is CATSTYRGGNQPQHF.

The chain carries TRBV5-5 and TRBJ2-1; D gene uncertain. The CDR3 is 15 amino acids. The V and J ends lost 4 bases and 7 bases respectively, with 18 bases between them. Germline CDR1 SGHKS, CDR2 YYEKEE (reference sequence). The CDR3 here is CASSLVQRHANEQFF. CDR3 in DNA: TGTGCCAGCAGCCTGGTCCAGCGCCACGCGAATGAGCAGTTCTTC.